Listed below are T cell receptor beta chains from one sample, sequenced in a study of blood T cell repertoires in COVID-19. Libraries were prepared by immunoSEQ multiplex PCR; TCRdb keeps only in-frame clonotypes and omits some of them. The data show about 160,000 clones, over 70% seen once. The specimen was PBMCs or T cells enriched from blood (not recorded which). The receptor source for this set is a woman between 40 and 55 years old with acute COVID-19. Both conserved end residues are part of each CDR3. D genes are given only for firm matches. Part of the rows lack a size; the others show once, few, many or a class for expanded clones.

cdr3_length,d_call,clone_size,v_call,j_call,cdr3_nt,cdr3_aa
14,.,.,TRBV3-1/TRBV3-2,TRBJ1-6,TGTGCCAGCAGCCAAAGGGGGTATAATTCACCCCTCCACTTT,CASSQRGYNSPLHF
14,.,few,TRBV4-1,TRBJ2-5,TGCGCCAGCAGCCAAAAGACAAACCAAGAGACCCAGTACTTC,CASSQKTNQETQYF
16,TRBD2,.,TRBV5-1,TRBJ2-5,TGCGCCAGCAGCCCCCCCGGCGCGGGAGATGGGGAGACCCAGTACTTC,CASSPPGAGDGETQYF
12,.,.,TRBV11-2,TRBJ1-1,TGTGCCAGCAGCCTCCGAGGGACTGAAGCTTTCTTT,CASSLRGTEAFF
12,.,.,TRBV30,TRBJ1-2,TGTGCCTGGAGTAGGCAGGCGGGCGGCTACACCTTC,CAWSRQAGGYTF
13,.,.,TRBV5-6,TRBJ1-4,TGTGCCAGCAGCTTCGGGATCAATGAAAAACTGTTTTTT,CASSFGINEKLFF
16,TRBD2,.,TRBV5-5,TRBJ2-1,TGTGCCAGCAGCCCCAGGACTAGCGGGAGGACGGATGAGCAGTTCTTC,CASSPRTSGRTDEQFF
14,.,once,TRBV25-1,TRBJ1-5,TGTGCCAGCAGTGAAGGTAGGGGTAATCAGCCCCAGCATTTT,CASSEGRGNQPQHF
14,TRBD2,many,TRBV6-5,TRBJ2-7,TGTGCCAGCTTAGCGGGAGGGTCCTCCTACGAGCAGTACTTC,CASLAGGSSYEQYF
13,TRBD2,.,TRBV29-1,TRBJ2-6,TGCAGCGTCGCGGGGGCTGGGGCCAACGTCCTGACTTTC,CSVAGAGANVLTF
13,.,few,TRBV6-5,TRBJ1-2,TGTGCCAGCAGTTACTCTGACGGGAACGGCTACACCTTC,CASSYSDGNGYTF
15,.,few,TRBV11-3,TRBJ1-2,TGTGCCAGCAGCTTCTCGGCGGGGGCTGGCTATGGCTACACCTTC,CASSFSAGAGYGYTF
11,.,.,TRBV6-6,TRBJ2-1,TGTGCCAGCAGGATTAGCGGTGAGCAGTTCTTC,CASRISGEQFF
16,.,.,TRBV11-2,TRBJ2-5,TGTGCCAGCAGCTTATCAGGGGTAGCGTCAAAAGAGACCCAGTACTTC,CASSLSGVASKETQYF
14,TRBD2,.,TRBV19,TRBJ2-5,TGTGCCAGTAGTGCGGGCGGACTAGCGGAGACCCAGTACTTC,CASSAGGLAETQYF
16,TRBD2,.,TRBV5-1,TRBJ2-1,TGCGCCAGCAGCTTGGCCGGGACTAGCGGCTCGAATGAGCAGTTCTTC,CASSLAGTSGSNEQFF
19,TRBD1,.,TRBV19,TRBJ1-5,TGTGCCAGTAGTATCCCGTCGGACAGGGGTATGAGGGAAGGTCAGCCCCAGCATTTT,CASSIPSDRGMREGQPQHF
14,.,.,TRBV6-5,TRBJ1-4,TGTGCCAGCAGTTACGGGGGGACGGATGAAAAACTGTTTTTT,CASSYGGTDEKLFF
13,TRBD2,.,TRBV7-2,TRBJ2-2,TGTGCCAGCAGCTTAGGGACTAGCGGGAGTCTGTTTTTT,CASSLGTSGSLFF
14,TRBD1,.,TRBV2,TRBJ1-6,TGTGCCAGCGCCGGGACAGGAGGTGATTCACCCCTCCACTTT,CASAGTGGDSPLHF
16,TRBD1,.,TRBV7-8,TRBJ1-2,TGTGCCAGCAGCATACTACAGGGGCCGGGAAACTATGGCTACACCTTC,CASSILQGPGNYGYTF
13,.,.,TRBV12-3/TRBV12-4,TRBJ2-1,TGTGCCAGCAGTTGGACTATCTACAATGAGCAGTTCTTC,CASSWTIYNEQFF
13,.,.,TRBV6-1,TRBJ1-1,TGTGCCAGCAGTGAAACAGTGAACACTGAAGCTTTCTTT,CASSETVNTEAFF
12,TRBD1,.,TRBV7-9,TRBJ1-3,TGTGCCAGCAGCTTAGGAGGGGGCGAAGTCTATTTT,CASSLGGGEVYF
18,TRBD2,.,TRBV15,TRBJ2-1,TGTGCCACCGTTGATACTAGCGGGAGCCCTAGCTCCTACAATGAGCAGTTCTTC,CATVDTSGSPSSYNEQFF
17,.,once,TRBV5-4,TRBJ2-1,TGTGCCAGCAGCGGAGCCCTAGCGCACAGCTCCTACAATGAGCAGTTCTTC,CASSGALAHSSYNEQFF
13,.,.,TRBV12-3/TRBV12-4,TRBJ2-2,TGTGCCAGCAGGAGCGCAAGCACCGGGGAGCTGTTTTTT,CASRSASTGELFF
14,TRBD1,many,TRBV2,TRBJ1-1,TGTGCCAGCAGTGCGGGACAGTACAACACTGAAGCTTTCTTT,CASSAGQYNTEAFF
12,.,once,TRBV12-3/TRBV12-4,TRBJ1-1,TGTGCCAGCAGTTTACCAGGCCTTGAAGCTTTCTTT,CASSLPGLEAFF
14,TRBD1,many,TRBV14,TRBJ2-7,TGTGCCAGCAGCCCGGACAGGGGCTTCTACGAGCAGTACTTC,CASSPDRGFYEQYF
17,TRBD2,.,TRBV5-1,TRBJ2-5,TGCGCCAGCAGCCTTTCAGGTAGCGGGAGGGCCTTTGAGACCCAGTACTTC,CASSLSGSGRAFETQYF
15,.,.,TRBV29-1,TRBJ1-2,TGCAGCGTTGAAGATCCCGGAGGTGCGGACTATGGCTACACCTTC,CSVEDPGGADYGYTF
14,TRBD2,.,TRBV5-1,TRBJ2-1,TGCGCCAGTAAGTCGTCTAGCGGTTACAATGAGCAGTTCTTC,CASKSSSGYNEQFF
16,TRBD2,.,TRBV5-4,TRBJ2-3,TGTGCCAGCAACTCCATAGCGGGAGGATTCACAGATACGCAGTATTTT,CASNSIAGGFTDTQYF
15,TRBD2,.,TRBV6-5,TRBJ2-3,TGTGCCAGCAGCCGACTAGCGGGAGGGACAGATACGCAGTATTTT,CASSRLAGGTDTQYF
16,TRBD1,.,TRBV4-1,TRBJ2-5,TGCGCCAGCAGCCAAGATGTGGACAGGGGTTGGGAGACCCAGTACTTC,CASSQDVDRGWETQYF
14,TRBD2,.,TRBV3-1/TRBV3-2,TRBJ2-1,TGTGCCAGCAGCCTCGGGACTAGAGGGAATGAGCAGTTCTTC,CASSLGTRGNEQFF
15,TRBD1,.,TRBV28,TRBJ2-5,TGTGCCAGCAGTTTTCGGGGACAGTACCAAGAGACCCAGTACTTC,CASSFRGQYQETQYF
14,TRBD1,few,TRBV29-1,TRBJ1-1,TGCAGCGCCCGCCCGACAGGGGGTTACACTGAAGCTTTCTTT,CSARPTGGYTEAFF
13,.,.,TRBV3-1/TRBV3-2,TRBJ2-5,TGTGCCAGCAGCCACAGGGACCAAGAGACCCAGTACTTC,CASSHRDQETQYF
13,TRBD1,.,TRBV10-1,TRBJ1-2,TGCGCCAGCAGTGCCGGGACAGGGAACGGCTACACCTTC,CASSAGTGNGYTF
15,TRBD1,.,TRBV5-1,TRBJ2-2,TGCGCCAGCAGCCCGGACAGGGGCTACACCGGGGAGCTGTTTTTT,CASSPDRGYTGELFF
15,TRBD2,.,TRBV27,TRBJ2-7,TGTGCCAGCAGCGGAGGGGGACTAGGAGACTACGAGCAGTACTTC,CASSGGGLGDYEQYF
14,TRBD2,.,TRBV19,TRBJ2-1,TGTGCCAGTAGTACCCCGGGGAGGGCTCATGAGCAGTTCTTC,CASSTPGRAHEQFF
16,TRBD1,.,TRBV3-1/TRBV3-2,TRBJ1-5,TGTGCCAGCAGCCCTGGGACAGCTAGGGGGAATCAGCCCCAGCATTTT,CASSPGTARGNQPQHF
13,TRBD1,.,TRBV19,TRBJ1-6,TGTGCCAGTTCCGACAGGGGGGCTTCACCCCTCCACTTT,CASSDRGASPLHF
12,TRBD2,.,TRBV3-1/TRBV3-2,TRBJ2-1,TGTGCCAGCAGCCAAGATAGCGGGAAACCGTTCTTC,CASSQDSGKPFF
16,TRBD1,once,TRBV11-3,TRBJ1-2,TGTGCCAGCAGCTTAAACCGGGACAGGGGAGTTTATGGCTACACCTTC,CASSLNRDRGVYGYTF
16,.,.,TRBV4-2,TRBJ1-1,TGTGCCAGCAGCCAAGTTTTAGGAGGGTTGAACACTGAAGCTTTCTTT,CASSQVLGGLNTEAFF